This TCR beta chain was sequenced during a study of cytomegalovirus exposure and HLA in healthy donors. Study-level points and caveats: Analysis was carried out at a later point, and it linked a missense DCLRE1C variant to TCR beta V- and J-gene trimming.

PCR employed 60 Vbeta and 13 Jbeta primers. The repertoire was sequenced with immunoSEQ multiplex PCR; TCRdb's copy has only in-frame clones and lacks some. The data show about 130,000 clones, 60% to 80% seen once. Details on this clone: Its antigen is currently unknown.

The receptor comes from a man aged 25 to 40 in good health and CMV-seronegative. The sample was PBMCs.

For the CDR3, the DNA is TGTGCCAGCAGTTACAATGCGGAAAATGAAAAACTGTTTTTT. Residues: CASSYNAENEKLFF. V is TRBV6-5 and J is TRBJ1-4; D not certain. The CDR3 runs 14 residues. V was clipped by 2 bases and J by 5 bases, with 9 bases between them. The germline gives CDR1 MNHEY, CDR2 SVGAGI.